Below, 22 T cell receptor beta chains from the same sample are listed, as sequenced in a study of blood T cell repertoires in COVID-19. Profiling relied on immunoSEQ multiplex PCR, and the TCRdb table lists in-frame clones only, not all of them. The sample shows about 140,000 clones, 76% of them seen only once. Material: peripheral blood. The receptors originated from a woman of 80 years or more with active or convalescent COVID-19.

In its sample, this clone was seen many times. Other DNA variants within this sample encode the same CDR3. The genes are TRBV9 and TRBJ2-1, with 15 nucleotides matching TRBD2. CDR1 SGDLS and CDR2 YYNGEE come from the germline V gene. This CDR3 region has 18 residues. V was clipped by 4 bases and J by 4 bases; unmatched bases: 9. CDR3 amino acids: CASSPRWTSGGGYNEQFF. In nucleotides, the CDR3 is TGTGCCAGCAGCCCGAGGTGGACTAGCGGGGGGGGTTACAATGAGCAGTTCTTC.

This clone has a count of ten or more. The chain has TRBV7-9 and TRBJ1-5, with a weak D call TRBD1 (5 bases). Germline CDR1 is SEHNR and CDR2 is FQNEAQ (reference sequence). With 0 bases removed from V and 6 bases from J, the gap between germline ends came to 6 bases. This CDR3 comprises 13 residues. CDR3 residues: CASSLAQGQPQHF. DNA of the CDR3: TGTGCCAGCAGCTTAGCCCAGGGTCAGCCCCAGCATTTT.

The gene calls are TRBV7-9 and TRBJ1-6; D is ambiguous. Per the germline V gene, CDR1 is SEHNR and CDR2 is FQNEAQ (reference sequence). The CDR3 extends over 13 amino acids. The V end was cut by 7 bases, the J end by 10 bases, with 14 bases between. CDR3 in amino acids: CASTDGVGSPLHF. In DNA form, the CDR3 reads TGTGCCAGCACAGACGGGGTAGGATCACCCCTCCACTTT.

V and J are TRBV2 and TRBJ1-1; perhaps TRBD1 as D (6 bases). Trimming left V 4 bases short and J 5 bases short, with 17 bases between. The germline V gene encodes CDR1 SNHLY and CDR2 FYNNEI. The CDR3 runs 15 residues. CDR3 residues: CASSAQTGRTTEAFF. The CDR3 DNA reads as TGTGCCAGCAGTGCACAGACAGGTCGAACGACTGAAGCTTTCTTT.

V and J are TRBV19 and TRBJ1-2; 7 nucleotides line up with TRBD1. V lost 5 bases to trimming and J lost 4 bases; unmatched junction nucleotides: 10. This CDR3 spans 15 amino acids. Per the germline V gene, CDR1 is LNHDA and CDR2 is SQIVND (reference sequence). The CDR3 region has the DNA TGTGCCAGTAGTCCCGTTATAGGGGACAGCTATGGCTACACCTTC. This codes for CASSPVIGDSYGYTF.

The chain recombines TRBV10-3 with TRBJ2-3; the match to TRBD2 covers 12 bases. V shed 3 bases, J shed 1 base, and the junction held 11 bases outside the gene matches. The CDR3 loop spans 19 amino acids. Germline CDR1 ENHRY, CDR2 SYGVKD. The CDR3 DNA reads as TGTGCCATCAGTGATGAGTTCGGGACTAGCGGGTCAGGCACAGATACGCAGTATTTT. Translated, it gives CAISDEFGTSGSGTDTQYF.

The V gene is TRBV7-2, the J gene TRBJ2-3, with 9 bases fitting TRBD1. Trimming took 2 bases from V and 8 from J; bases not matched to a gene: 14. This CDR3 spans 17 amino acids. Germline lookup yields CDR1 SGHTA and CDR2 FQGNSA. CDR3 amino acids: CASSLRPGTGQFGTQYF. As DNA, the CDR3 is TGTGCCAGCAGCTTACGGCCCGGGACAGGGCAATTCGGTACGCAGTATTTT.

The J gene is TRBJ2-4, the V gene TRBV6-1; D gene ambiguous. V lost 2 bases and J 4 bases, leaving 3 bases between the germline ends. CDR3 size: 12 residues. Germline loops: CDR1 MNHNS, CDR2 SASEGT. Here the CDR3 DNA reads TGTGCCAGCAGTGAAATAAAAAACATTCAGTACTTC. It codes for CASSEIKNIQYF.

The V and J genes are TRBV6-5 and TRBJ1-3, with a weak D call TRBD1 (6 bases). The ends were cut back, 6 bases at V and 0 bases at J, with 12 bases in the middle. Per the germline V gene, CDR1 is MNHEY and CDR2 is SVGAGI. The CDR3 extends over 15 amino acids. For the CDR3, the DNA is TGTGCCAGCAGGCAAACAGGGAGCTCTGGAAACACCATATATTTT. Residues: CASRQTGSSGNTIYF.

This chain uses TRBV5-1 with TRBJ1-2; D is undetermined. Germline V gives CDR1 SGHRS, CDR2 YFSETQ. The CDR3 consists of 16 residues. V lost 2 bases to trimming and J lost 0 bases, with 14 bases between them. As DNA, the CDR3 is TGCGCCAGCAGCTTAGGACTAACTGTAGCTAACTATGGCTACACCTTC. It encodes CASSLGLTVANYGYTF.

J is TRBJ1-6 and V is TRBV28; D might be TRBD1 (5 bases). Trimming stripped 5 bases from V and 9 bases from J, with 17 bases between. The CDR3 has 15 amino acids. The germline V gene encodes CDR1 MDHEN and CDR2 SYDVKM. DNA of the CDR3: TGTGCCAGCAGTCGGGGCGGCGGGACCGGTTCACCCCTCCACTTT. It codes for CASSRGGGTGSPLHF.

The genes are TRBV28 and TRBJ2-7, with 7 bases fitting TRBD2. Unmatched junction bases numbered 1, after V lost 5 bases and J lost 0 bases. The CDR3 has 13 residues. Germline CDR1 and CDR2: MDHEN and SYDVKM. The CDR3 DNA sequence: TGTGCCAGCAGTCTAGCGGTCTCCTACGAGCAGTACTTC. Amino acids: CASSLAVSYEQYF.

Here the CDR3 DNA reads TGTGCCAGCAGCCACACGGGTAGCGGGGGGTACGAGCAGTACTTC. As protein: CASSHTGSGGYEQYF. The rearrangement links TRBV5-5 to TRBJ2-7; 10 positions match TRBD2. Trimming took 4 bases from V and 4 from J; bases not matched to a gene: 8. The CDR3 totals 15 residues. Germline CDR1 reads SGHKS; CDR2 reads YYEKEE (reference sequence).

The chain is built from TRBV3-1 (or the pseudogene TRBV3-2) and TRBJ2-1; D remains unclear. The CDR3 is 13 residues long. The ends were cut back, 2 bases at V and 7 bases at J, with 9 bases in the middle. The germline CDR1 and CDR2 sequences are LGHDT and YNNKEL (reference sequence). CDR3 nucleotide sequence: TGTGCCAGCAGCCAAAAAGACGGGAATGAGCAGTTCTTC. This translates into CASSQKDGNEQFF.

This chain uses TRBV24-1 with TRBJ1-4; no firm D call. Germline CDR1 reads KGHDR; CDR2 reads SFDVKD. Trimming stripped 4 bases from V and 8 bases from J, with 10 bases between. This CDR3 has 13 amino acids. The CDR3 DNA sequence: TGTGCCACCAGTGACTCAATCGCGGAAAAACTGTTTTTT. This sequence encodes CATSDSIAEKLFF.

As for this clone: This same CDR3 is encoded by further DNA sequences in the sample. The chain's CDR3 is CASSLAGGGTGELFF. The CDR3 nucleotides are TGTGCCAGTAGTCTCGCGGGGGGCGGCACCGGGGAGCTGTTTTTT. J is TRBJ2-2 and V is TRBV19, with TRBD2 matching 8 bases. V gave up 5 bases and J gave up 4 bases; unmatched junction bases: 6. Germline CDR1 reads LNHDA; CDR2 reads SQIVND (reference sequence). This CDR3 is 15 amino acids long.

This clone has a handful of counts. The rearrangement joins TRBV7-9 to TRBJ1-1; the D gene is possibly TRBD1 (5 bases). This CDR3 spans 14 amino acids. Germline V CDR1 and CDR2: SEHNR, FQNEAQ (reference sequence). V shed 2 bases and J shed 5 bases, with 12 bases lying between them. CDR3 region: CASSLTGRGTEAFF. Written as DNA, the CDR3 is TGTGCCAGCAGCTTAACAGGTCGGGGGACTGAAGCTTTCTTT.

J is TRBJ2-1 and V is TRBV27; 12 bases line up with TRBD2. Germline CDR1 is MNHEY and CDR2 is SMNVEV (reference sequence). The CDR3 totals 15 residues. V lost 6 bases and J lost 3; bases outside the gene matches: 3. CDR3 sequence reads: CASRLTSGGYNEQFF. CDR3 nucleotide sequence: TGTGCCAGCAGACTGACTAGCGGGGGCTACAATGAGCAGTTCTTC.

The J gene is TRBJ2-7, the V gene TRBV6-6; D is ambiguous. The CDR3 extends over 11 amino acids. Germline CDR1 reads MNHNY; CDR2 reads SVGAGI (reference sequence). Trimming took 4 bases from V and 5 from J, leaving 6 bases between them. The CDR3 sequence: CASSSLDEQYF. The CDR3 bases are TGTGCCAGCAGTTCCCTAGACGAGCAGTACTTC.

The V call is TRBV4-2, the J call TRBJ2-3, with TRBD2 identical over 9 bases. The germline V gene encodes CDR1 LGHNA and CDR2 YNFKEQ. This CDR3 region has 16 residues. V lost 2 bases to trimming and J lost 4 bases; unmatched junction nucleotides: 7. This CDR3 reads CASSQFSGGSADTQYF. The CDR3 DNA reads TGTGCCAGCAGCCAATTCAGCGGGGGGTCTGCAGATACGCAGTATTTT.

The genes are TRBV5-1 and TRBJ2-3; D gene ambiguous. V was pared by 0 bases and J by 6 bases, with 5 bases between. The CDR3 consists of 12 residues. Germline CDR1 SGHRS, CDR2 YFSETQ. The CDR3 DNA reads TGCGCCAGCAGCTTGGCCGGGGATACGCAGTATTTT. This codes for CASSLAGDTQYF.

The J gene is TRBJ2-4, the V gene TRBV5-6; maybe TRBD2 (5 bases). There are 14 residues in the CDR3. Germline lookup yields CDR1 SGHDT and CDR2 YYEEEE. Trimming took 0 bases from V and 5 from J, leaving 9 bases between them. The CDR3: CASSLAAGENIQYF. Here the CDR3 DNA reads TGTGCCAGCAGCTTGGCTGCCGGGGAAAACATTCAGTACTTC. Looking up the rest from reference TRBV5-6 and TRBJ2-4 gives the full variable domain: DAGVTQSPTHLIKTRGQQVTLRCSPKSGHDTVSWYQQALGQGPQFIFQYYEEEERQRGNFPDRFSGHQFPNYSSELNVNALLLGDSALYLCASSLAAGENIQYFGAGTRLSVL.